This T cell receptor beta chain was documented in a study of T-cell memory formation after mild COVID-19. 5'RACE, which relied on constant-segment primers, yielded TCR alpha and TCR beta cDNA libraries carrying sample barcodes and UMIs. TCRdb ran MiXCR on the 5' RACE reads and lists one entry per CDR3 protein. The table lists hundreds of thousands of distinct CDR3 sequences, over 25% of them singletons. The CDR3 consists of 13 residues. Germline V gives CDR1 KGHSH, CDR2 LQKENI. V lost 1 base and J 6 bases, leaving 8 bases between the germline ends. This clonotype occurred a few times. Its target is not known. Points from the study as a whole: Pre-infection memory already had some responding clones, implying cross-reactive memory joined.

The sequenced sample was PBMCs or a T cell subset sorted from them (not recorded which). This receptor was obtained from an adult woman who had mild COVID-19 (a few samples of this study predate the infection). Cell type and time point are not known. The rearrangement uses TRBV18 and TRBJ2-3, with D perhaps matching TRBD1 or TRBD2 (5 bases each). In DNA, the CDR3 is TGTGCCAGCTCACCACGAGGGGAGGATACGCAGTATTTT. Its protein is CASSPRGEDTQYF.